This T cell receptor beta chain was captured by sequencing in a study of blood T cells in healthy people across ages. Study conclusions and caveats: Any changes in expanded clonotypes were possibly confounded, as donor CMV status remained unknown. Compared with aged donors, long-lived donors showed fewer expanded clones, suggesting selection.

Trimming removed 6 bases from V and 0 bases from J, with 24 bases in between. Germline CDR1 is MNHEY and CDR2 is SMNVEV (reference sequence). The CDR3 has 20 residues. On this clonotype: Its antigen is currently unknown.

Primers used in a second PCR of roughly 7 to 12 cycles were a sample-barcoded 5' primer and a J-beta primer mix. At least 2.5 million CDR3-containing paired-end reads were obtained per sample. One entry per CDR3 protein results from TCRdb running MiXCR on the 5' RACE reads. The data hold about 650,000 distinct CDR3 sequences, with about 50% observed a single time. The sequence was collected from a woman of 80 years or more in good health. The specimen was blood. The chain carries TRBV27 and TRBJ2-6; no definite D call. CDR3 coding DNA: TGTGCCAGCAGCGCAGATGGCACCGCAAACCTGGACTCTGGGGCCAACGTCCTGACTTTC. Translating it yields CASSADGTANLDSGANVLTF.